The next 5 T cell receptor beta chains were all read from a single sample in a study of T cells in AML relapse after transplant. Amplification used RNA template and a modified RACE PCR instead of multiplex PCR. TCRdb redid the calling of the PCR reads with MiXCR, one entry per CDR3 protein. Of about 1,400 distinct CDR3 sequences in the sample, 6.6% are singletons; the top ten hold approximately 46%. The sample in question was bone marrow, either the whole sample or a sorted T cell fraction (not recorded which), obtained in complete remission. These receptor sequences come from a human donor who had a stem cell transplant for acute myeloid leukemia. Some of these T cells may belong to the graft donor.

This clonotype is judged medium-sized. V usage is TRBV27 and J usage is TRBJ2-7, with 7 positions matching TRBD1. Trimming cost V 2 bases and J 2 bases; bases outside gene matches: 3. The CDR3 totals 14 residues. Germline V gene lookup returns CDR1 MNHEY and CDR2 SMNVEV (reference sequence). CDR3 region: CASSLGQATYEQYF. The CDR3 nucleotides read TGTGCCAGCAGTTTAGGACAGGCCACCTACGAGCAGTACTTC.

Sample share makes this clonotype medium-sized. The chain combines TRBV15 with TRBJ2-7, with TRBD2 identical over 12 bases. The CDR3 runs 17 residues. The V segment lost 0 bases and the J segment 2 bases; nucleotides outside the gene matches: 5. Germline lookup yields CDR1 LNHNV and CDR2 YYDKDF (reference sequence). CDR3 sequence (DNA): TGTGCCACCAGCAGAGATTGGCTAGCGGGAGGGACCTACGAGCAGTACTTC. Residues: CATSRDWLAGGTYEQYF.

This clonotype is categorized as medium-sized. This chain connects TRBV24-1 to TRBJ2-7; D not certain. This CDR3 spans 11 amino acids. CDR1 KGHDR and CDR2 SFDVKD come from the germline V gene. The V end lost 3 bases, the J end lost 5 bases, and 4 bases lay between the germline ends. CDR3 in amino acids: CATSDGDEQYF. The DNA for the CDR3 is TGTGCCACCAGTGATGGAGACGAGCAGTACTTC.

This clonotype qualifies as medium-sized. The rearrangement joins TRBV20-1 to TRBJ2-7, with D tentatively TRBD2 (5 bases). CDR1 is DFQATT, CDR2 SNEGSKA, per germline (reference sequence). Trimming took off 6 bases at V and 0 bases at J, with 12 bases between the two ends. The CDR3 runs to 13 residues. CDR3 DNA sequence: TGCAGTGCCCGAGGAGCGGACTCCTACGAGCAGTACTTC. Translated, it gives CSARGADSYEQYF.

This clonotype is labeled medium-sized (0.01 to 0.1%). The V and J genes are TRBV19 and TRBJ1-1, with D unresolved. CDR3 size: 15 residues. V lost 0 bases and J 3 bases, leaving 11 bases between the germline ends. CDR1 is LNHDA, CDR2 SQIVND, per germline (reference sequence). The CDR3 DNA sequence: TGTGCCAGTAGTATAGATCTATGGGAGGACACTGAAGCTTTCTTT. It yields the protein CASSIDLWEDTEAFF.